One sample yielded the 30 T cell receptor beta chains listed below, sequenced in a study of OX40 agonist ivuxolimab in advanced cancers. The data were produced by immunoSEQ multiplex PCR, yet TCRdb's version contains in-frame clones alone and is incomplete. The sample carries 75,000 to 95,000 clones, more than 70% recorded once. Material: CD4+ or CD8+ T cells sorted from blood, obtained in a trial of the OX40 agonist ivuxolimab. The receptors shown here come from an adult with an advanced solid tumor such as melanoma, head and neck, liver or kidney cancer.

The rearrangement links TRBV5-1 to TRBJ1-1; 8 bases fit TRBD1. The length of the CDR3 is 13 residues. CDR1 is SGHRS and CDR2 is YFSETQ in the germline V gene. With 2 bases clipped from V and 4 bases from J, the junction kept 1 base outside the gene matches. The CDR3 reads CASSLTGGTEAFF. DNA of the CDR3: TGCGCCAGCAGCTTAACAGGGGGCACTGAAGCTTTCTTT.

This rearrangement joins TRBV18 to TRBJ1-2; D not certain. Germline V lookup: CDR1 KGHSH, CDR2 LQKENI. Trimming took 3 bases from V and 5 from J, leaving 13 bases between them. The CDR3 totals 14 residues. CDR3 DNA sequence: TGTGCCAGCTCACCGGCCTGGGCTACGTATGGCTACACCTTC. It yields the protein CASSPAWATYGYTF. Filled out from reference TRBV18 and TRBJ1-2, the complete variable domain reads NAGVMQNPRHLVRRRGQEARLRCSPMKGHSHVYWYRQLPEEGLKFMVYLQKENIIDESGMPKERFSAEFPKEGPSILRIQQVVRGDSAAYFCASSPAWATYGYTFGSGTRLTVV.

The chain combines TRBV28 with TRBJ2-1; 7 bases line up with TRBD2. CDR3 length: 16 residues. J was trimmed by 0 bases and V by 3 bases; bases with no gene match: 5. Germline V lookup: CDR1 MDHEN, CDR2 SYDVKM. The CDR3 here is CASSLGGSGSYNEQFF. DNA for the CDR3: TGTGCCAGCAGTTTGGGGGGGTCGGGCTCCTACAATGAGCAGTTCTTC.

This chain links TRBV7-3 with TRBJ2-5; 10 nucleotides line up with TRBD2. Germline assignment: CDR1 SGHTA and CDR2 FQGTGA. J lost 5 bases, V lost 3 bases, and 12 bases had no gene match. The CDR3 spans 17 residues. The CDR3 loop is CASSLGLSGGARETQYF. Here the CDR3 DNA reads TGTGCCAGCAGCTTGGGGTTGAGCGGGGGGGCCCGGGAGACCCAGTACTTC.

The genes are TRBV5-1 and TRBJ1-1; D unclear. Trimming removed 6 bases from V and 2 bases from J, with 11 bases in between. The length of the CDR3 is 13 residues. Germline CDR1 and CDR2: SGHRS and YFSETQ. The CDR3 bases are TGCGCCAGCAAGTTAGGCTCAAACACTGAAGCTTTCTTT. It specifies CASKLGSNTEAFF.

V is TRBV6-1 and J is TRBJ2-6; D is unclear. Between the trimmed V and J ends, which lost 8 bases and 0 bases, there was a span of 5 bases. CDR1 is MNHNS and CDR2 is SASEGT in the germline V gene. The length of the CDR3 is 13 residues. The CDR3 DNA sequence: TGTGCCAGCGTCACCTCTGGGGCCAACGTCCTGACTTTC. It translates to CASVTSGANVLTF.

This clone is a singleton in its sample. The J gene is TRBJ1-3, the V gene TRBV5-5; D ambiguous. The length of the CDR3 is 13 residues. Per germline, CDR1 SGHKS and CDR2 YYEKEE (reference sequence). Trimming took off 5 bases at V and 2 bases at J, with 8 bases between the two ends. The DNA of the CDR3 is TGTGCCAGCAGAATCGGGCCTGGAAACACCATATATTTT. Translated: CASRIGPGNTIYF.

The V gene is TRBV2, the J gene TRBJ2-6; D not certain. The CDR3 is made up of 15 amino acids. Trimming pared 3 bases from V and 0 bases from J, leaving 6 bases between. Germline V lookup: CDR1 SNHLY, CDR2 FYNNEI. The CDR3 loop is CASSDGGSGANVLTF. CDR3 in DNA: TGTGCCAGCAGTGACGGTGGCTCTGGGGCCAACGTCCTGACTTTC.

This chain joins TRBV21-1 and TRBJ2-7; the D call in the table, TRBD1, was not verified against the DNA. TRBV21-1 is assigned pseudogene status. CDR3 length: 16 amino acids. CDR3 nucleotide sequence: TGTGCCAGCAGCAGTATTCAGGGGTCCCCGACCTACGAGCAGTACGTC. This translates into CASSSIQGSPTYEQYV.

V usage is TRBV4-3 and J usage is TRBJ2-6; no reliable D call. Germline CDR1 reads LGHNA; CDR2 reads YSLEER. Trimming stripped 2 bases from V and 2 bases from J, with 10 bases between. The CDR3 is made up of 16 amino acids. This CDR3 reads CASSQRGGPGANVLTF. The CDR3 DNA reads TGCGCCAGCAGCCAACGAGGTGGGCCTGGGGCCAACGTCCTGACTTTC.

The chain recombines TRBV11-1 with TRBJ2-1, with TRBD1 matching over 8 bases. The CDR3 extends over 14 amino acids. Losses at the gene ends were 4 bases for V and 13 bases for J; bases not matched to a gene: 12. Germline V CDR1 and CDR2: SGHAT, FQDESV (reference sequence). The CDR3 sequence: CASSSAGGRDAQFF. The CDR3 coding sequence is TGTGCCAGCAGCTCCGCAGGGGGCCGGGACGCACAGTTCTTC.

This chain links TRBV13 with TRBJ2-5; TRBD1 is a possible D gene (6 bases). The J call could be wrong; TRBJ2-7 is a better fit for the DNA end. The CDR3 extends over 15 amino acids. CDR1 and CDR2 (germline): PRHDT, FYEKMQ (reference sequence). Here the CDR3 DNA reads TGTGCCAGCAGCCCAGCGCTGGGACAATCCTACGAGCAGTACTTC. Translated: CASSPALGQSYEQYF.

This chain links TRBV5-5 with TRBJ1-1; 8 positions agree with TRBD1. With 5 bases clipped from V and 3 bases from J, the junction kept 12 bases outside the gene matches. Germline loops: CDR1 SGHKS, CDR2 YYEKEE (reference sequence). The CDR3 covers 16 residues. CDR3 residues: CASRSGSGQEDTEAFF. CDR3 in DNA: TGTGCCAGCAGGAGTGGTTCGGGACAGGAGGACACTGAAGCTTTCTTT.

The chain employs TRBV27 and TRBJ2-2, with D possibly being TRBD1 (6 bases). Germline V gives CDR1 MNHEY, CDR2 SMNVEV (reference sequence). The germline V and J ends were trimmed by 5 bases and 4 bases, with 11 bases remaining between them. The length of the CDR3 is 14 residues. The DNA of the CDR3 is TGTGCCAGCAGTAGACAGGCTCGCACCGGGGAGCTGTTTTTT. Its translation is CASSRQARTGELFF.

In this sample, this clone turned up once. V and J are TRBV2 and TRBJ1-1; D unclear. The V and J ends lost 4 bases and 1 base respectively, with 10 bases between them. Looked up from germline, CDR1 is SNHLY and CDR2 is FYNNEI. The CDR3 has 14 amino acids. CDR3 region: CASSAKGWNTEAFF. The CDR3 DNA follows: TGTGCCAGCAGTGCTAAGGGATGGAACACTGAAGCTTTCTTT. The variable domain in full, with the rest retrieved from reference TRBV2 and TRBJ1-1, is EPEVTQTPSHQVTQMGQEVILRCVPISNHLYFYWYRQILGQKVEFLVSFYNNEISEKSEIFDDQFSVERPDGSNFTLKIRSTKLEDSAMYFCASSAKGWNTEAFFGQGTRLTVV.

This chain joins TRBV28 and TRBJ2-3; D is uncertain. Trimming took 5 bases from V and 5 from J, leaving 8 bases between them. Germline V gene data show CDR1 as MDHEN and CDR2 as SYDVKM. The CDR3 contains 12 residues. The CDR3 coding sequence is TGTGCCAGCAGTCGGACGGAAGATACGCAGTATTTT. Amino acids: CASSRTEDTQYF.

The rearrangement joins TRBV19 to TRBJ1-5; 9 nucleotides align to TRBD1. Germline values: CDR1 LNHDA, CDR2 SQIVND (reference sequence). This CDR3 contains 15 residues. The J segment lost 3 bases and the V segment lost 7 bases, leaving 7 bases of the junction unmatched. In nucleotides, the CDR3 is TGTGCCAGTAAGGTGGGACAGGGAAACAATCAGCCCCAGCATTTT. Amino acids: CASKVGQGNNQPQHF.

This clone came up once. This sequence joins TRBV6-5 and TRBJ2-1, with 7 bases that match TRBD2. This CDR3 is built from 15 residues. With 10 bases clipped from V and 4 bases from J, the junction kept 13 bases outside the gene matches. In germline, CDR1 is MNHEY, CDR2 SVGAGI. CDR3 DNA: TGTGCCACCAGCGGGAACGGGAGAGTTTACAATGAGCAGTTCTTC. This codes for CATSGNGRVYNEQFF.

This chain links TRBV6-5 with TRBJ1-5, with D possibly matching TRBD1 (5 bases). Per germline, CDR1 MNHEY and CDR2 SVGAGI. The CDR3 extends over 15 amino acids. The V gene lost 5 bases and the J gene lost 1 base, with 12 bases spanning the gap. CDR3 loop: CASSPGGGSNQPQHF. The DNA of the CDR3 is TGTGCCAGCAGTCCCGGGGGAGGGAGCAATCAGCCCCAGCATTTT.

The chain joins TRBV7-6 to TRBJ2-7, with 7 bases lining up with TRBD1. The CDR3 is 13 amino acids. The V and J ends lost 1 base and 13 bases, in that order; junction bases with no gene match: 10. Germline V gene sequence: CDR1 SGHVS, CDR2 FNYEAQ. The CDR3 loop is CASSLGQGQTLYV. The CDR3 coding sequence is TGTGCCAGCAGCTTAGGACAGGGCCAAACCCTTTACGTC.

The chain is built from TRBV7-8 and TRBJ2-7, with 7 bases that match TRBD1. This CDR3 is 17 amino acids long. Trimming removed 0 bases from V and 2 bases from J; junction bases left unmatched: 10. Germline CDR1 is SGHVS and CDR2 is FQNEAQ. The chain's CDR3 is CASSLAPRGSIPYEQYF. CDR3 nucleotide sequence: TGTGCCAGCAGCTTAGCCCCCAGGGGGTCAATTCCCTACGAGCAGTACTTC.

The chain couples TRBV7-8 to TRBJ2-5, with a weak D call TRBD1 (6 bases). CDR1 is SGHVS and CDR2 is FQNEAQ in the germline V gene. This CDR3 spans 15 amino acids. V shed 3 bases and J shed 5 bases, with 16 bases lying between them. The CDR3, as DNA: TGTGCCAGCAGCTTGGTGGGGGCCCTCCGGGAGACCCAGTACTTC. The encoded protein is CASSLVGALRETQYF.

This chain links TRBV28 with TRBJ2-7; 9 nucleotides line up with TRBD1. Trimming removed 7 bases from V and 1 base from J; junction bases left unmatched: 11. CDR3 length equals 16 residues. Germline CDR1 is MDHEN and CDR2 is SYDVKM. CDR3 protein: CASIPQLGTGSYEQYF. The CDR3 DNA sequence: TGTGCCAGCATCCCTCAACTTGGGACAGGGTCCTACGAGCAGTACTTC.

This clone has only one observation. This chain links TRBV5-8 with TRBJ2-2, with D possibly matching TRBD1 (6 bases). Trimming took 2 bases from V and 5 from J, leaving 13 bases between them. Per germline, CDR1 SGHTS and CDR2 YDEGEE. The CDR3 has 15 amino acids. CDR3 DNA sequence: TGTGCCAGCAGCTTCCTAATGGGACATACCGGGGAGCTGTTTTTT. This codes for CASSFLMGHTGELFF.

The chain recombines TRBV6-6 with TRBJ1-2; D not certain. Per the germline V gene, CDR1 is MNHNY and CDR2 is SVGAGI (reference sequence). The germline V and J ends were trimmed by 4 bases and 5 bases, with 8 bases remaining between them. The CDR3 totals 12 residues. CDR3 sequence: CASSFEQYGYTF. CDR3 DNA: TGTGCCAGCAGTTTCGAACAATATGGCTACACCTTC.

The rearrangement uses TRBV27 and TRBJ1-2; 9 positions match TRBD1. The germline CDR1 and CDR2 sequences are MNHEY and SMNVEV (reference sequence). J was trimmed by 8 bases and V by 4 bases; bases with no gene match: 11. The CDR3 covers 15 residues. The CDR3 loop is CASSSTGTGLDGYTF. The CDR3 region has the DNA TGTGCCAGCAGTTCCACCGGGACAGGGCTGGACGGCTACACCTTC.

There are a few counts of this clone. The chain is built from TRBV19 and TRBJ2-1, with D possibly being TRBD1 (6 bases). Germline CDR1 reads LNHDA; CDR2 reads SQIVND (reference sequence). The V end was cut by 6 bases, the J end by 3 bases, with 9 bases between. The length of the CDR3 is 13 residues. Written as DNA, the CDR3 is TGTGCCAGTAGGGGCAGGGGCTACAATGAGCAGTTCTTC. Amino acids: CASRGRGYNEQFF.

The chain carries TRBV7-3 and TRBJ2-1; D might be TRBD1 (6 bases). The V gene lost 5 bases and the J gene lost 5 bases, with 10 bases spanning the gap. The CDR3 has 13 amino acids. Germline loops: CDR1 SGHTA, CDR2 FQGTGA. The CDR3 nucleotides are TGTGCCAGCAGCCCGGACAGCCACAATGAGCAGTTCTTC. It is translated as CASSPDSHNEQFF. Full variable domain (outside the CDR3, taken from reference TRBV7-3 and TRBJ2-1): GAGVSQTPSNKVTEKGKYVELRCDPISGHTALYWYRQSLGQGPEFLIYFQGTGAADDSGLPNDRFFAVRPEGSVSTLKIQRTERGDSAVYLCASSPDSHNEQFFGPGTRLTVL.

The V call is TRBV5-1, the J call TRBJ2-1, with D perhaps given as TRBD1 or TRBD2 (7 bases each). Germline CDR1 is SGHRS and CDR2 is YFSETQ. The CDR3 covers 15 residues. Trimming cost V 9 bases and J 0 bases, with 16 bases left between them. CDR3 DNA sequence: TGCGCCACCGGGGGAGGGGGCGTCTCCTACAATGAGCAGTTCTTC. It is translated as CATGGGGVSYNEQFF. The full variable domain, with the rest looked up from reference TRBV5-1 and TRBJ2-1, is KAGVTQTPRYLIKTRGQQVTLSCSPISGHRSVSWYQQTPGQGLQFLFEYFSETQRNKGNFPGRFSGRQFSNSRSEMNVSTLELGDSALYLCATGGGGVSYNEQFFGPGTRLTVL.

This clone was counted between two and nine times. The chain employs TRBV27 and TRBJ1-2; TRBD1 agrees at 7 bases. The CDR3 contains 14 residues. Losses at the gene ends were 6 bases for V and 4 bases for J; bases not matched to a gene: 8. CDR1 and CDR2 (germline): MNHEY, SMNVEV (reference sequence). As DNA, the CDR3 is TGTGCCAGCAGCCGTAGGGACAGTACCTATGGCTACACCTTC. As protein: CASSRRDSTYGYTF.